The table lists the clone carrying this T cell receptor (beta chain) with many counts. The template was RNA from unsorted bulk tissue. This record belongs to a study of tumor and adjacent non-tumor tissue in lung cancer. TCRbeta libraries were built with three rounds of nested PCR, modified from ARM-PCR. TCRdb reprocessed the multiplex PCR reads via MiXCR and lists one record per CDR3 protein. The sample yields about 66,000 distinct CDR3 sequences, 73% seen once. The sample taken for sequencing was lung tumor tissue. This TCR came from a man between 60 and 75 years old with non-small cell lung cancer.

CDR3 sequence: CASSLLGLSSEQYF. DNA of the CDR3: TGTGCCAGCAGTTTACTAGGACTATCGTCTGAGCAGTACTTC. The rearrangement links TRBV6-5 to TRBJ2-7; D may be TRBD2 (6 bases). Germline CDR1 MNHEY, CDR2 SVGAGI. Trimming removed 4 bases from V and 7 bases from J, with 17 bases in between. This CDR3 comprises 14 residues.